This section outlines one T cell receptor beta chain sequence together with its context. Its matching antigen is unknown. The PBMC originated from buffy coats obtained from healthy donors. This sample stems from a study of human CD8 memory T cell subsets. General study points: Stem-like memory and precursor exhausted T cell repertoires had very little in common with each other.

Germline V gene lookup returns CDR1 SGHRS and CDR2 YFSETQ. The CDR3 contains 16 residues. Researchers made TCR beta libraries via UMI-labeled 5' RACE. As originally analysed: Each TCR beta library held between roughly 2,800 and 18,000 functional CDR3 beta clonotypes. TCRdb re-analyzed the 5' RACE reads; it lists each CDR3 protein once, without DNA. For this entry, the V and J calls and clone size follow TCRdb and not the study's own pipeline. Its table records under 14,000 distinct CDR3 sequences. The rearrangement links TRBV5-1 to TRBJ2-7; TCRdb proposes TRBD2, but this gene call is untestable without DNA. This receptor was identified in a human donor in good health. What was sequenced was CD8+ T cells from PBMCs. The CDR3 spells CASSLTSLAGVHPQYF.